Listed below are T cell receptor beta chains from one sample, sequenced in a study of Ad26.COV2.S vaccination and SARS-CoV-2 variants. The method was immunoSEQ multiplex PCR; TCRdb's version includes in-frame clones alone and lacks a portion of them. The repertoire has around 340,000 clones, about nine tenths of them found once; the top ten carry 6.4%. The source was peripheral blood, collected in a trial of Ad26.COV2.S vaccine versus placebo. Receptors originate from a person between 18 and 60 years old who received the Ad26.COV2.S COVID-19 vaccine or a placebo. Both conserved end residues are part of each CDR3. Each record gives: clone size, J gene, V gene, D gene, CDR3 protein, CDR3 DNA. The D gene is left open where the match is weak. A row's size may be missing; if present it is once, few, many or a size class.

>few|TRBJ2-3|TRBV5-6|TRBD1
CASGQGDSDTQYF
TGTGCCAGCGGACAGGGGGATAGTGATACGCAGTATTTT
>-|TRBJ1-4|TRBV13|-
CASSLWPGGVGSNEKLFF
TGTGCCAGCAGCTTATGGCCCGGGGGGGTAGGGTCTAATGAAAAACTGTTTTTT
>-|TRBJ2-7|TRBV28|TRBD1
CASYKQGLVYEQYF
TGTGCCAGTTACAAACAGGGGTTAGTCTACGAGCAGTACTTC
>-|TRBJ1-1|TRBV12-3/TRBV12-4|-
CASSLAEGGEAFF
TGTGCCAGCAGTTTAGCGGAGGGGGGTGAAGCTTTCTTT
>-|TRBJ1-2|TRBV5-4|-
CASSLADGGYTF
TGTGCCAGCAGCTTGGCCGATGGAGGCTACACCTTC
>-|TRBJ1-5|TRBV5-5|-
CASSLEEYQPQHF
TGTGCCAGCAGCTTGGAAGAGTATCAGCCCCAGCATTTT
>-|TRBJ2-1|TRBV14|-
CASSPVIYNEQFF
TGTGCCAGCAGTCCGGTGATCTACAATGAGCAGTTCTTC
>-|TRBJ2-7|TRBV7-9|TRBD1
CASSLVLGTGATDEQYF
TGTGCCAGCAGCTTAGTCCTCGGGACAGGGGCTACTGACGAGCAGTACTTC
>-|TRBJ2-7|TRBV4-2|-
CASSQRGTPYEQYF
TGTGCCAGCAGCCAGAGGGGGACTCCCTACGAGCAGTACTTC
>-|TRBJ2-2|TRBV19|-
CASSAGMFTGELFF
TGTGCCAGTTCGGCAGGGATGTTCACCGGGGAGCTGTTTTTT
>-|TRBJ2-7|TRBV9|-
CASSARLGDYEQYF
TGTGCCAGCAGCGCCCGACTTGGGGACTACGAGCAGTACTTC
>-|TRBJ2-1|TRBV30|TRBD2
CAWKLKAGAYYNEQFF
TGTGCCTGGAAATTGAAGGCGGGAGCTTACTACAATGAGCAGTTCTTC
>-|TRBJ1-3|TRBV28|TRBD1
CATHRGRSGNTIYF
TGTGCCACTCACAGGGGGCGTTCTGGAAACACCATATATTTT
>few|TRBJ2-1|TRBV5-8|-
CASSKGLGSYNEQFF
TGTGCCAGCAGTAAGGGATTGGGCTCCTACAATGAGCAGTTCTTC
>-|TRBJ1-2|TRBV9|TRBD1
CASSREQGAYYGYTF
TGTGCCAGCAGCCGGGAACAGGGGGCGTACTATGGCTACACCTTC
>-|TRBJ1-1|TRBV4-3|-
CASSQYSGGLTEAFF
TGCGCCAGCAGCCAATATTCTGGGGGGCTCACTGAAGCTTTCTTT
>few|TRBJ1-6|TRBV7-3|-
CASSLGQLESPLHF
TGTGCCAGCAGCTTAGGACAGTTGGAGTCACCCCTCCACTTT
>-|TRBJ1-1|TRBV27|-
CASSLRSGQAKGAFF
TGTGCCAGCAGTTTAAGGTCCGGGCAGGCCAAAGGAGCTTTCTTT
>-|TRBJ1-5|TRBV29-1|-
CSVAGSWEQPQHF
TGCAGCGTTGCGGGGTCTTGGGAGCAGCCCCAGCATTTT
>-|TRBJ2-7|TRBV7-2|-
CASSFSLLYEQYF
TGTGCCAGCAGCTTCTCCCTCCTTTACGAGCAGTACTTC
>-|TRBJ2-7|TRBV28|TRBD1
CASNTGTGGYEQYF
TGTGCCAGCAACACCGGGACAGGGGGATACGAGCAGTACTTC
>-|TRBJ1-4|TRBV3-1/TRBV3-2|-
CASSQDEDEKLFF
TGTGCCAGCAGCCAAGATGAGGATGAAAAACTGTTTTTT
>-|TRBJ1-6|TRBV4-3|-
CASSQGLSPLHF
TGCGCCAGCAGCCAGGGGCTTTCACCCCTCCACTTT
>-|TRBJ2-5|TRBV10-3|TRBD1
CAISTPGGTGVQKETQYF
TGTGCCATCAGTACCCCCGGAGGGACAGGGGTGCAAAAAGAGACCCAGTACTTC
>-|TRBJ1-5|TRBV24-1|TRBD1
CATSDSGEGTGLNQPQHF
TGTGCCACCAGTGATTCCGGGGAGGGGACAGGACTAAATCAGCCCCAGCATTTT
>-|TRBJ2-5|TRBV7-8|TRBD1
CASSDLTGEETQYF
TGTGCCAGCAGCGACCTGACAGGGGAAGAGACCCAGTACTTC
>-|TRBJ2-1|TRBV9|-
CASSFGRVNEQFF
TGTGCCAGCAGCTTCGGACGGGTCAATGAGCAGTTCTTC
>-|TRBJ2-7|TRBV18|-
CASSPRTGEEQYF
TGTGCCAGCTCACCACGAACAGGCGAAGAGCAGTACTTC
>-|TRBJ2-1|TRBV19|-
CASSGGGRSSYNEQFF
TGTGCCAGTAGTGGGGGGGGCAGGAGCTCCTACAATGAGCAGTTCTTC
>-|TRBJ1-1|TRBV7-9|-
CASSHDGGHTEAFF
TGTGCCAGCAGCCATGATGGGGGACACACTGAAGCTTTCTTT
>-|TRBJ2-7|TRBV10-3|-
CAISEAGNPYEQYF
TGTGCCATCAGTGAGGCAGGGAATCCCTACGAGCAGTACTTC
>-|TRBJ2-1|TRBV7-2|TRBD2
CASSLVAGGNNEQFF
TGTGCCAGCAGCTTAGTAGCGGGCGGGAACAATGAGCAGTTCTTC
>-|TRBJ1-1|TRBV15|-
CATSRGGRGQTEAFF
TGTGCCACCAGCAGAGGAGGCAGGGGTCAGACTGAAGCTTTCTTT
>-|TRBJ1-5|TRBV12-5|-
CASGDSGGEPQHF
TGTGCTAGTGGGGACAGCGGGGGAGAGCCCCAGCATTTT
>once|TRBJ2-7|TRBV4-3|-
CASSHHTAGEGYEQYF
TGCGCCAGCAGCCACCATACAGCCGGAGAGGGGTACGAGCAGTACTTC
>-|TRBJ2-5|TRBV4-1|-
CASSQDPGHRETQYF
TGCGCCAGCAGCCAAGATCCGGGACATCGGGAGACCCAGTACTTC
>-|TRBJ1-2|TRBV7-9|-
CASSLVSGLGGYTF
TGTGCCAGCAGCTTAGTGTCCGGGTTGGGTGGCTACACCTTC
>-|TRBJ2-1|TRBV7-3|TRBD2
CASSQSGRAVNEQFF
TGTGCCAGCAGCCAGAGCGGGAGGGCGGTCAATGAGCAGTTCTTC
>-|TRBJ1-2|TRBV12-3/TRBV12-4|-
CASSQNLYGYTF
TGTGCCAGCAGCCAGAACCTCTATGGCTACACCTTC
>once|TRBJ1-2|TRBV6-5|-
CASRSTSAVVGYTF
TGTGCCAGCAGATCCACATCAGCCGTGGTTGGCTACACCTTC
>-|TRBJ2-7|TRBV28|-
CASSRTYEQYF
TGTGCCAGCAGTCGTACCTACGAGCAGTACTTC
>-|TRBJ2-2|TRBV6-5|-
CASRRQGRNTGELFF
TGTGCCAGTCGACGCCAGGGGCGGAACACCGGGGAGCTGTTTTTT
>-|TRBJ2-1|TRBV24-1|-
CATRGVGNEQFF
TGTGCCACGAGGGGGGTTGGCAATGAGCAGTTCTTC
>-|TRBJ1-3|TRBV29-1|-
CSVEVSGAQETPRYF
TGCAGCGTTGAAGTTTCAGGGGCGCAAGAAACTCCCCGGTATTTT
>-|TRBJ1-5|TRBV6-2/TRBV6-3|-
CASSFPGLKGALAQPQHF
TGTGCCAGCAGTTTCCCGGGACTTAAGGGCGCCCTCGCTCAGCCCCAGCATTTT
>-|TRBJ2-5|TRBV10-3|TRBD1
CAIRLTGAETQYF
TGTGCCATCAGATTGACAGGGGCAGAGACCCAGTACTTC
>once|TRBJ2-1|TRBV21-1|-
CASTSAVIADPLGGSYNEQFF
TGTGCCAGCACCTCAGCTGTGATAGCGGACCCACTTGGGGGCTCCTACAATGAGCAGTTCTTC
>once|TRBJ1-3|TRBV5-8|-
CASSFDRRNTIYF
TGTGCCAGCAGCTTCGACAGAAGAAACACCATATATTTT
>-|TRBJ1-3|TRBV30|-
CAWSSGSSGNTIYF
TGTGCCTGGAGTTCGGGGTCCTCTGGAAACACCATATATTTT
>-|TRBJ2-1|TRBV27|-
CASSLSPDSYNEQFF
TGTGCCAGCAGTTTATCCCCGGACAGCTACAATGAGCAGTTCTTC
>-|TRBJ1-2|TRBV28|-
CASRGEPLNYGYTF
TGTGCCAGCAGGGGTGAACCTCTTAACTATGGCTACACCTTC
>-|TRBJ1-1|TRBV18|-
CASSSTSGRMNTEAFF
TGTGCCAGCTCGTCCACCTCCGGACGGATGAACACTGAAGCTTTCTTT
>-|TRBJ2-1|TRBV7-6|-
CASSPLSGLSYNEQFF
TGTGCCAGCAGCCCTCTGTCGGGCCTTTCCTACAATGAGCAGTTCTTC
>-|TRBJ2-2|TRBV7-9|-
CASSLAGGTGELFF
TGTGCCAGCAGCTTAGCGGGCGGCACCGGGGAGCTGTTTTTT
>-|TRBJ1-2|TRBV6-5|TRBD1
CASIRGQNYGYTF
TGTGCCAGCATCAGGGGACAGAACTATGGCTACACCTTC
>-|TRBJ2-5|TRBV10-3|-
CAIRATWSYGETQYF
TGTGCCATCAGGGCAACCTGGAGTTACGGAGAGACCCAGTACTTC
>-|TRBJ1-1|TRBV5-1|TRBD1
CASSSDPGQGTAEAFF
TGCGCCAGCAGCTCGGATCCGGGACAGGGGACTGCTGAAGCTTTCTTT
>-|TRBJ2-1|TRBV27|TRBD1
CASRPQGVGEQFF
TGTGCCAGCAGACCACAGGGGGTGGGTGAGCAGTTCTTC
>-|TRBJ2-5|TRBV7-9|TRBD1
CASSQGQGQETQYF
TGTGCCAGCAGCCAGGGACAGGGGCAGGAGACCCAGTACTTC
>-|TRBJ1-5|TRBV20-1|-
CSASPRQINQPQHF
TGCAGTGCTAGTCCTCGACAGATTAATCAGCCCCAGCATTTT